This TCR beta chain was recorded in a study of response to subunit inactivated influenza vaccine. Regarding this clonotype: Its specificity is unknown.

With 3 bases removed from V and 11 bases from J, the gap between germline ends came to 11 bases. Germline V gives CDR1 MNHNS, CDR2 SASEGT. The CDR3 consists of 12 residues. MiXCR was run by TCRdb on the RT-PCR reads, yielding one entry per CDR3 protein. The table includes around 850,000 distinct CDR3 sequences, approximately 17% detected once. Findings and limits, study-wide: Each seasonal influenza vaccination, the authors suggested, recruits few new T cells.

This clonotype originated in a man aged 50-59 years who received an inactivated influenza vaccine. The sequencing here drew on PBMCs from blood, taken 5 days after vaccination. The chain recombines TRBV6-1 with TRBJ2-1; D unresolved. The CDR3 region is CASSENIMKQFF. CDR3 nucleotide sequence: TGTGCCAGCAGTGAGAACATAATGAAGCAGTTCTTC.